This T cell receptor (beta chain) is drawn from a study of T cells and Merkel cell carcinoma outcomes. Overall study results and limits: In Merkel cell carcinoma, repertoire and T-cell density reportedly predicted outcomes.

Profiled with immunoSEQ multiplex PCR; TCRdb holds only in-frame clones, not every one. The repertoire holds about 1,900 clones, with 93% as singletons. Worth noting for this clone: Its antigen is currently unknown.

Germline V CDR1 and CDR2: SQVTM, ANQGSEA. Trimming took off 6 bases at V and 6 bases at J, with 12 bases between the two ends. This CDR3 contains 12 residues. The rearrangement uses TRBV29-1 and TRBJ2-1, with D unclear. The clonotype comes from a human donor with Merkel cell carcinoma. Source material: tumor tissue from Merkel cell carcinoma. CDR3 sequence reads: CSVGPGPNEQFF. The CDR3 coding sequence is TGCAGCGTAGGGCCTGGCCCCAATGAGCAGTTCTTC.